Sequencing of this TCR beta chain was carried out in a study of blood T cell repertoires in COVID-19. The study assigned cohorts using participant-reported clinical history. From germline, CDR1 is MDHEN and CDR2 SYDVKM. V lost 4 bases and J lost 4, with 10 bases in between. This CDR3 has 14 amino acids. In the study's own analysis: Cell counts per sample came from amplifying reference gene primers. Assay: immunoSEQ multiplex PCR; the TCRdb copy retains only in-frame clones and omits some. The V and J calls and the clone size are those of that table, but D and trimming were determined from the DNA. The sample includes around 150,000 clones, 75% to 80% seen only once; the top ten take around 2.9%.

Sequenced input: PBMCs or T cells enriched from blood (not recorded which). The gene calls are TRBV28 and TRBJ1-4, with D possibly matching TRBD1 (6 bases). This clonotype originated in a woman aged 50 to 60 who had recovered from COVID-19. CDR3 sequence (DNA): TGTGCCAGCAGTTCCCAGGGGCTTAATGAAAAACTGTTTTTT. It codes for CASSSQGLNEKLFF.